The clone carrying this TCR beta chain was seen at least ten times. The antigen is unknown. This sample is part of a study of T cells in Graves' hyperthyroidism and ophthalmopathy. Study-wide results and limits: Blood also carried most thyroid clonotypes expanded above 0.001.

This CDR3 has 14 amino acids. V was trimmed by 5 bases and J by 0 bases, leaving 11 bases between them. Germline V gives CDR1 MNHNS, CDR2 SASEGT. The TCR beta CDR3 regions underwent amplification using RNA transcripts as the source. The primer set for the first-round RT-PCR of the TCR CDR3 was HTBI. TCRdb itself ran the multiplex PCR reads through MiXCR, one entry per CDR3 protein. The table shows about 160,000 distinct CDR3 sequences, with 9.4% occurring only once. The clonotype was recovered from a woman aged 18-29 years with Graves' hyperthyroidism that later progressed to Graves' ophthalmopathy. This chain connects TRBV6-1 to TRBJ2-7; D uncertain. The sequenced sample was blood. In DNA, the CDR3 is TGTGCCAGCAGTTATGGCGCGAGCTCCTACGAGCAGTACTTC. It translates to CASSYGASSYEQYF.